This T cell receptor beta chain was identified in a study of regulatory T cells in long-lasting Graves disease. This clonotype appeared many times. Time point reported: newly diagnosed GD, antithyroid drugs for less than 3 months. PBMC RNA served as the TCR library source. EDTA tubes received approximately 10 milliliters of drawn peripheral blood. iRepertoire HTBI primers and Arm-PCR of CDR3 regions built TCR beta libraries. MiXCR was run by TCRdb on the multiplex PCR reads, yielding one entry per CDR3 protein. The table has fewer than 550,000 distinct CDR3 sequences, less than 20% seen once; the top ten hold 23%. These data also formed part of another study, on T cells in Graves' hyperthyroidism and ophthalmopathy. That paper states: Each diagnosis drew on symptoms, thyroxine, TRAb, thyroid ultrasound and orbital computed tomography findings. Using the HTBI primer set, a first-round RT-PCR was run on the TCR CDR3.

The receptor's source is a young woman with Graves disease. The source material was peripheral blood mononuclear cells (PBMCs), sampled at new diagnosis, from a patient treated with antithyroid drugs.

The CDR3 loop reads CASSPTEGGGGQPQHF. In nucleotides, the CDR3 is TGTGCCAGCAGCCCTACGGAGGGAGGGGGCGGGCAGCCCCAGCATTTT. The chain links TRBV28 to TRBJ1-5; 7 nucleotides align to TRBD1. This CDR3 has 16 amino acids. The V and J ends lost 6 bases and 7 bases, in that order; junction bases with no gene match: 15. Germline V lookup: CDR1 MDHEN, CDR2 SYDVKM.